This T cell receptor beta chain was sequenced in a study of identical twins. The study's findings and limits: In cord blood, abundant beta clonotypes had fewer insertions; memory showed no trend. Modelling approaches yielded underestimates of out-of-frame TCR alpha sharing between monozygotic twins.

Turning to this clonotype: Its target is not known.

With 6 bases removed from V and 1 base from J, the gap between germline ends came to 14 bases. In germline, CDR1 is WSHSY, CDR2 SAAADI. The CDR3 length is 15 residues. Addition of a universal primer site occurred through template switching, and cDNA carried unique molecular identifiers. TCRdb reanalysed the 5' RACE reads using MiXCR and keeps one entry per CDR3 protein. The table lists some 900,000 distinct CDR3 sequences, roughly an eighth of them singletons, with under 2% in the top ten. Healthy Caucasians made up all donors. These data were likewise used in another study, on yellow fever vaccine responses in identical twins.

What was sequenced was PBMCs. The rearrangement links TRBV10-2 to TRBJ2-3; the D gene is possibly TRBD2 (5 bases). This TCR derives from a woman under 30 in good health. CDR3 amino acids: CASRRDWQRTDTQYF. DNA of the CDR3: TGCGCCAGCAGGAGGGATTGGCAACGCACAGATACGCAGTATTTT.